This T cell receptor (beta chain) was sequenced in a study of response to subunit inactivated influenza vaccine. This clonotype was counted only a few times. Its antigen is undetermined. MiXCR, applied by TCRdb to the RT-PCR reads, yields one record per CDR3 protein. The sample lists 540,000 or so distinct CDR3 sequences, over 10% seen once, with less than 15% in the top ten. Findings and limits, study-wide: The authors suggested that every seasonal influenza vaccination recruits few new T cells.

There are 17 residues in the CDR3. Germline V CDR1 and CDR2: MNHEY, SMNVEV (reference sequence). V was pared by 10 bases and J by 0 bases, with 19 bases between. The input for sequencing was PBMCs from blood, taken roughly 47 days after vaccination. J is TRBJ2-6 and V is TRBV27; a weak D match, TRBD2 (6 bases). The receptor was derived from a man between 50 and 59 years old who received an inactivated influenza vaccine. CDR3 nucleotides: TGTGCCACCATGGGGGGAGGCGCCCTCTCTGGGGCCAACGTCCTGACTTTC. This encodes CATMGGGALSGANVLTF.